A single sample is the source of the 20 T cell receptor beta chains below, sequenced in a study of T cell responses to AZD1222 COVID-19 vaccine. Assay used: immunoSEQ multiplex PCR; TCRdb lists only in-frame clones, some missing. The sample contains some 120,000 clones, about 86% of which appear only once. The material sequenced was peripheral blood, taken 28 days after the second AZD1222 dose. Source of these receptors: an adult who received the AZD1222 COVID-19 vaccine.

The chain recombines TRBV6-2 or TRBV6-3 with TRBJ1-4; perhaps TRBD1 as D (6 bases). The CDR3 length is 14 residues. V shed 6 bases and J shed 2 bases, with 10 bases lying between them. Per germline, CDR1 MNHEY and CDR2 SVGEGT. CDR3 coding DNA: TGTGCCAGCAGCGGGACAACTACTAATGAAAAACTGTTTTTT. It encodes CASSGTTTNEKLFF.

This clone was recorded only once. Here the CDR3 reads CATNEGAGTEAFF. The CDR3, as DNA: TGTGCCACCAACGAGGGGGCAGGGACTGAAGCTTTCTTT. This chain joins TRBV19 and TRBJ1-1; 7 nucleotides line up with TRBD1. Looked up from germline, CDR1 is LNHDA and CDR2 is SQIVND (reference sequence). The trim removed 10 bases at V and 5 bases at J, leaving 10 bases unmatched. This CDR3 spans 13 amino acids.

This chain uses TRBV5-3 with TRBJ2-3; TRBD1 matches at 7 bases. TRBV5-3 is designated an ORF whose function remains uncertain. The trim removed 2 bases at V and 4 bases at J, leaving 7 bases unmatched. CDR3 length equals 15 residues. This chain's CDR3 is CARSLVRGRADTQYF. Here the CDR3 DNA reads TGTGCCAGAAGCTTAGTTAGGGGGCGCGCAGATACGCAGTATTTT.

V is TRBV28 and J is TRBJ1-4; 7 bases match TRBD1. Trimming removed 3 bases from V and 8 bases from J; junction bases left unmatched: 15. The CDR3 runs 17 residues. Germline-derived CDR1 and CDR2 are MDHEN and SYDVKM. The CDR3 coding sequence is TGTGCCAGCAGTTTCCTCGCCGGAGAGGGGGCGCAAGAAAAACTGTTTTTT. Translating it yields CASSFLAGEGAQEKLFF.

The CDR3 coding sequence is TGTGCCAGCAGCCAAGGCAGGGCCTATAGCAATCAGCCCCAGCATTTT. It encodes CASSQGRAYSNQPQHF. The chain employs TRBV3-1 (or the pseudogene TRBV3-2) and TRBJ1-5; D is possibly TRBD1 (5 bases). This CDR3 spans 16 amino acids. CDR1 LGHDT and CDR2 YNNKEL come from the germline V gene (reference sequence). V shed 1 base and J shed 0 bases, with 10 bases lying between them.

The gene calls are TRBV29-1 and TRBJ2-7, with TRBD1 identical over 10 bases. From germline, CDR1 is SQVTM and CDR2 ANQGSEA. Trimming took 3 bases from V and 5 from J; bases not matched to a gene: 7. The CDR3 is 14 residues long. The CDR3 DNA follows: TGCAGCGTTGATAGGTTGGGGACAGGGGACGAGCAGTACTTC. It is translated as CSVDRLGTGDEQYF.

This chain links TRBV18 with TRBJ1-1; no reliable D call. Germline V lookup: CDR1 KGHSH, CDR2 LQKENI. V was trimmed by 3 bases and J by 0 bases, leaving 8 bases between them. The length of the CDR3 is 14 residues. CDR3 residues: CASSPIAVNTEAFF. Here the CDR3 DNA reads TGTGCCAGCTCACCGATCGCGGTGAACACTGAAGCTTTCTTT. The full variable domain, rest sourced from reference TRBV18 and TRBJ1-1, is NAGVMQNPRHLVRRRGQEARLRCSPMKGHSHVYWYRQLPEEGLKFMVYLQKENIIDESGMPKERFSAEFPKEGPSILRIQQVVRGDSAAYFCASSPIAVNTEAFFGQGTRLTVV.

DNA of the CDR3: TGTGCCAGCAGCGCCGTTTCGGGGTCTGGCTACACCTTC. It specifies CASSAVSGSGYTF. This chain joins TRBV9 and TRBJ1-2; unclear D gene. The CDR3 is 13 residues long. Trimming removed 3 bases at V and 7 bases at J, with 13 bases between. CDR1 is SGDLS and CDR2 is YYNGEE in the germline V gene.

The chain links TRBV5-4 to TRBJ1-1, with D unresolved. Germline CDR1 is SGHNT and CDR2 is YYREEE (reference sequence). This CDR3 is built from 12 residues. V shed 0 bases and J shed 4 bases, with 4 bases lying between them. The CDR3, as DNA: TGTGCCAGCAGCTTGGGTGTCACTGAAGCTTTCTTT. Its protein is CASSLGVTEAFF. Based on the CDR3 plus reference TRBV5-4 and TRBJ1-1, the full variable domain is ETGVTQSPTHLIKTRGQQVTLRCSSQSGHNTVSWYQQALGQGPQFIFQYYREEENGRGNFPPRFSGLQFPNYSSELNVNALELDDSALYLCASSLGVTEAFFGQGTRLTVV.

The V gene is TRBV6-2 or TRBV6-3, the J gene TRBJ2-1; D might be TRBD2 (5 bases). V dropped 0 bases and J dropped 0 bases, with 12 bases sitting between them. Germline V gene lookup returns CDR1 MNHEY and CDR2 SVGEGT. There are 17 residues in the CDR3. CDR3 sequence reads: CASSYSGLPSSYNEQFF. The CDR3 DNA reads TGTGCCAGCAGTTACTCTGGACTCCCGAGCTCCTACAATGAGCAGTTCTTC.

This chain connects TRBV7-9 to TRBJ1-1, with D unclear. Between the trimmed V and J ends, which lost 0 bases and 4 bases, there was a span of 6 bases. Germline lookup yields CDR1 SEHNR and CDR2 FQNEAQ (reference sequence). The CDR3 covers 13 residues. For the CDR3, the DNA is TGTGCCAGCAGCTTAGCCAGGACCACTGAAGCTTTCTTT. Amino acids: CASSLARTTEAFF. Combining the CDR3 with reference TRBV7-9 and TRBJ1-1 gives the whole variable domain DTGVSQNPRHKITKRGQNVTFRCDPISEHNRLYWYRQTLGQGPEFLTYFQNEAQLEKSRLLSDRFSAERPKGSFSTLEIQRTEQGDSAMYLCASSLARTTEAFFGQGTRLTVV.

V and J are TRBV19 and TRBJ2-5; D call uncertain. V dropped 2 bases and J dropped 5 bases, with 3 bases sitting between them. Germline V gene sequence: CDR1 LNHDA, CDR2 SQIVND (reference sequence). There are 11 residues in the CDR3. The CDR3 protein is CASSIRETQYF. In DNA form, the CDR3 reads TGTGCCAGTAGTATACGGGAGACCCAGTACTTC.

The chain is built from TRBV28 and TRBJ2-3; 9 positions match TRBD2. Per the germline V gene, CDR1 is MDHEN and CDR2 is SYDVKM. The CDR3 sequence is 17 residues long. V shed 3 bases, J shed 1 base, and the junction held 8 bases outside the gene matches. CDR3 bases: TGTGCCAGCAGTTTGGGAGTTGCGGGGGGGGGCACAGATACGCAGTATTTT. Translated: CASSLGVAGGGTDTQYF.

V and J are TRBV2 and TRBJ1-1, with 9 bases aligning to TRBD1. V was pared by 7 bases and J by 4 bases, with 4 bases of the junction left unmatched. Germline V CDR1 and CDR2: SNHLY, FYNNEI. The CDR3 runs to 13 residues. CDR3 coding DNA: TGTGCCAGCATTCAGACAGGGGGCACTGAAGCTTTCTTT. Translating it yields CASIQTGGTEAFF.

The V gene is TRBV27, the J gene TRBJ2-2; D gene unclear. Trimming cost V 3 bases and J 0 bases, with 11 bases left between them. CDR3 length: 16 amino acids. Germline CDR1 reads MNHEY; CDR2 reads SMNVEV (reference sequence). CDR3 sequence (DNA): TGTGCCAGCAGTTTTCGGCCTAATTCGAACACCGGGGAGCTGTTTTTT. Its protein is CASSFRPNSNTGELFF.

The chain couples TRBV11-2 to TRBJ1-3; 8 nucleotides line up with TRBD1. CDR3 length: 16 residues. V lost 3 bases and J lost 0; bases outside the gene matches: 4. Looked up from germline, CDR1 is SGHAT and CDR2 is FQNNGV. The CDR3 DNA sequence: TGTGCCAGCAGCTTTACAGGGGGGATCTCTGGAAACACCATATATTTT. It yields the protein CASSFTGGISGNTIYF. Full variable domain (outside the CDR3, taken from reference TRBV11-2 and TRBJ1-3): EAGVAQSPRYKIIEKRQSVAFWCNPISGHATLYWYQQILGQGPKLLIQFQNNGVVDDSQLPKDRFSAERLKGVDSTLKIQPAKLEDSAVYLCASSFTGGISGNTIYFGEGSWLTVV.

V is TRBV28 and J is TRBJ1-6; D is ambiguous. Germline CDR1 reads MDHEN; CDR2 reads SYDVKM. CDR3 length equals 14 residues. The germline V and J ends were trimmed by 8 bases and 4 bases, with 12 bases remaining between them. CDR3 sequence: CASGRLNYNSPLHF. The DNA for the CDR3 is TGTGCCAGCGGCCGACTGAATTATAATTCACCCCTCCACTTT.

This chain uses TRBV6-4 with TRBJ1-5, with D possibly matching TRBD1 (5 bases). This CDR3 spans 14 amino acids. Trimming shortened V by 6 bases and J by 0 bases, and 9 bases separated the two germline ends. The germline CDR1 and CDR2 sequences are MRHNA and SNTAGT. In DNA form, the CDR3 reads TGTGCCAGCAGAACAGGTCATAGCAATCAGCCCCAGCATTTT. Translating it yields CASRTGHSNQPQHF.

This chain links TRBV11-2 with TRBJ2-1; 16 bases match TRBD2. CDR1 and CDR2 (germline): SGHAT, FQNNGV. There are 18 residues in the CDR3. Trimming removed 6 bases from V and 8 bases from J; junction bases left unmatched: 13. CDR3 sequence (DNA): TGTGCCAGCAGTTCGACCGGGACTAGCGGGGGGGCCCCCCATGAGCAGTTCTTC. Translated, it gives CASSSTGTSGGAPHEQFF.

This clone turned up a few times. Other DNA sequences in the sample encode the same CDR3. The CDR3 DNA is TGTGCCAGCAGCTTACAAGGGAACACTGAAGCTTTCTTT. Amino acid sequence: CASSLQGNTEAFF. This chain uses TRBV7-9 with TRBJ1-1; unclear D gene. The germline V gene encodes CDR1 SEHNR and CDR2 FQNEAQ (reference sequence). The CDR3 extends over 13 amino acids. Trimming left V 2 bases short and J 1 base short, with 5 bases between.